The sequence of this T cell receptor (beta chain) was determined in a study of pediatric ulcerative colitis. The wider study: Six or seven patients showed pancolitis and two showed left-sided colitis. General observations from the study: All ulcerative colitis patients, but no controls, carried two rectal clonotypes. Acute severe colitis showed lower rectal diversity from clonal expansions.

Clones were read by immunoSEQ multiplex PCR, and TCRdb kept only the in-frame ones, dropping some. This sample yields about 37,000 clones, of which 75% are seen a single time; less than 10% belongs to the top ten. The rectum was sampled with one to two pinch biopsies at colonoscopy. No immunosuppressive drugs were given to ulcerative colitis patients before diagnostic colonoscopy. V lost 0 bases, J lost 3 bases, and 12 bases lay in between. Germline loops: CDR1 MNHEY, CDR2 SVGAGI. This CDR3 spans 16 amino acids. With regard to this clone: Its matching antigen is unknown.

Sequencing was carried out using gut tissue. The genes are TRBV6-5 and TRBJ1-5; D may be TRBD1 (5 bases). The TCR comes from a boy between 10 and 17 years old with severe ulcerative colitis. CDR3 nucleotide sequence: TGTGCCAGCAGTTACTCCTCCAGGGTTGACAATCAGCCCCAGCATTTT. Protein product: CASSYSSRVDNQPQHF.